The 4 T cell receptor beta chains presented below share a single source sample, sequenced in a study of Graves' ophthalmopathy and Graves' hyperthyroidism. RNA served as the template for amplifying TCR beta CDR3 regions. Amplification began with first-round RT-PCR using HTBI primers, then second-round multiplex PCR was performed. TCRdb re-derived calls from the multiplex PCR reads in MiXCR, one entry per CDR3 protein. The sample has 350,000 or so distinct CDR3 sequences, 15% to 20% seen once. Sequenced material: peripheral blood. The receptors were sampled from an adult man with Graves' ophthalmopathy.

This clonotype was picked up many times. The CDR3 region is CASRVTGGGNQPQHF. For the CDR3, the DNA is TGTGCCAGTAGAGTTACAGGGGGAGGCAATCAGCCCCAGCATTTT. This chain connects TRBV19 to TRBJ1-5; 8 nucleotides line up with TRBD1. The CDR3 sequence is 15 residues long. Looked up from germline, CDR1 is LNHDA and CDR2 is SQIVND (reference sequence). Germline trimming cut 6 bases from V and 2 bases from J; bases unmatched to any gene: 6.

Many counts were recorded for this clonotype. The chain is built from TRBV6-1 and TRBJ1-1; weak D call: TRBD1 (5 bases). Trimming removed 6 bases from V and 1 base from J, with 9 bases in between. In germline, CDR1 is MNHNS, CDR2 SASEGT. The CDR3 loop spans 13 amino acids. The CDR3 loop is CASRTVGNTEAFF. The CDR3 DNA sequence: TGTGCCAGCAGGACAGTCGGGAACACTGAAGCTTTCTTT.

In its sample, this clonotype was seen many times. This chain connects TRBV20-1 to TRBJ1-6; 7 positions match TRBD1. This CDR3 is 18 amino acids long. V gave up 1 base and J gave up 6 bases; unmatched junction bases: 15. Germline V gene lookup returns CDR1 DFQATT and CDR2 SNEGSKA (reference sequence). The CDR3 nucleotides read TGCAGTGCTAGAGCCCGGGACAGAAATACGATTGTTAATTCACCCCTCCACTTT. This sequence encodes CSARARDRNTIVNSPLHF.

This clonotype has ten or more counts. The V and J genes are TRBV6-1 and TRBJ2-7; D not certain. Germline CDR1 MNHNS, CDR2 SASEGT. The CDR3 length is 13 residues. As DNA, the CDR3 is TGTGTCGCGAATGGGGTAGGGACCTACGAGCAGTACTTC. Its translation: CVANGVGTYEQYF.